The T cell receptor (beta chain) described here comes from a study of blood T cell repertoires in COVID-19. Study-level information: Samples representing acute and convalescent COVID-19 were sourced from the United States, Italy and Spain. The cDNA or gDNA used as material had been derived from T cells, B-cell-depleted T cells, or PBMCs.

As handled by the study authors: Reference gene primer amplification gave nucleated cell count estimates. Data came from immunoSEQ multiplex PCR; TCRdb stores just in-frame clones and leaves some out. From that table come the V and J calls and clone size; the DNA was used to work out D and trimming. This table has 120,000 or so clones, 88% appearing once. The sample holds one count of this clone. The receptor's source is a human donor in a cohort sampled during active COVID-19. Sequencing input: peripheral blood.

CDR3 sequence (DNA): TGCGCCAGCAGCCAGGGGGGGATCGAGCAGTACTTC. Translated, it gives CASSQGGIEQYF. The chain recombines TRBV4-1 with TRBJ2-7; 7 nucleotides align to TRBD2. V gave up 3 bases and J gave up 6 bases; unmatched junction bases: 2. CDR1 MGHRA and CDR2 YSYEKL come from the germline V gene. This CDR3 region has 12 residues.